This T cell receptor (beta chain) was observed in a study of T cells in Graves' hyperthyroidism and ophthalmopathy. This clonotype has a count of ten or more. Uncontrolled infection, other autoimmune disease, pregnancy or lactation disqualified patients from enrolment. CDR1 is SEHNR, CDR2 FQNEAQ, per germline (reference sequence). The CDR3 runs 15 residues. The V and J ends lost 2 bases and 5 bases respectively, with 13 bases between them. TCR beta CDR3 regions were amplified from RNA. A set of HTBI primers served as the primers for a first-round RT-PCR of the TCR CDR3. MiXCR, applied by TCRdb to the multiplex PCR reads, yields one record per CDR3 protein. The sample contains fewer than 450,000 distinct CDR3 sequences, around 20% of which appear only once.

Sequencing input: blood. This receptor was identified in a man between 18 and 35 years old with Graves' ophthalmopathy. The chain carries TRBV7-9 and TRBJ2-1, with D possibly being TRBD2 (7 bases). This chain's CDR3 is CASSLRGGADNEQFF. CDR3 in DNA: TGTGCCAGCAGCTTAAGAGGGGGGGCGGACAATGAGCAGTTCTTC.